This T cell receptor (beta chain) emerged from a study of shared clonotypes between healthy human individuals. Study overall: The study used three CD4 naive, three CD4 memory, two CD8 naive and one CD8 memory plate per donor.

The CDR3 loop spans 15 amino acids. V was pared by 1 base and J by 0 bases, with 1 base of the junction left unmatched. Germline V gives CDR1 SGHVS, CDR2 FQNEAQ. Study findings and constraints: Sorted-subset sequencing, rarefaction showed, was incomplete despite large depth. With a handful of donors compared, roughly 5% of naive CD4 clonotypes were shared. Against clonotypes common to all four donors, non-shared ones had lower generation probabilities.

A note on this clone: Its antigen is still unknown.

Only in-frame clones appear in the TCRdb table, and some are missing; sequencing was by immunoSEQ multiplex PCR. Of some 2.1 million clones in the sample, around 95% were seen once. Naive CD8 isolation took CD45RO-negative cells positively selected for CCR7 and excluded terminally differentiated effector memory CD45RA+ cells. The clonotype comes from a man aged 18 to 30 in good health. Some clones in this sample may be carry-over from other donors' samples. The material sequenced was naive CD8+ T cells from PBMCs. The chain couples TRBV7-8 to TRBJ2-7, with 9 nucleotides matching TRBD2. The CDR3 sequence is CASSLGLADSYEQYF. The CDR3 nucleotides are TGTGCCAGCAGCTTAGGACTAGCGGACTCCTACGAGCAGTACTTC.